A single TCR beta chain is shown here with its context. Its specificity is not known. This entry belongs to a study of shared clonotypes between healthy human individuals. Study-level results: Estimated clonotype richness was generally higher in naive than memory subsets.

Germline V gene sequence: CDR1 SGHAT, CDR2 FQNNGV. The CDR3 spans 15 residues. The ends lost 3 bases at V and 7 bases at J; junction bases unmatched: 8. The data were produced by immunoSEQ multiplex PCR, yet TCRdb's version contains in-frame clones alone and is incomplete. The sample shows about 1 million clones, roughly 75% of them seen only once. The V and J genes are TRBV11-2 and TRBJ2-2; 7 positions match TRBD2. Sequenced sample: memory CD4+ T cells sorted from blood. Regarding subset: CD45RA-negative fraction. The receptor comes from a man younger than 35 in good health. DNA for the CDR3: TGTGCCAGCAGCTTTTCGGCGGGGGTGGACGGGGAGCTGTTTTTT. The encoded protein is CASSFSAGVDGELFF.